This TCR beta chain was sequenced during a study of T cells in Graves' hyperthyroidism and ophthalmopathy. RNA transcripts gave rise to amplified TCR beta CDR3 regions. The TCR CDR3 first-round RT-PCR relied on the HTBI primer set. TCRdb re-analysed the multiplex PCR reads in MiXCR, keeping a single row per CDR3 protein. The data contain about 380,000 distinct CDR3 sequences, approximately 14% of them singletons. In this sample, this clonotype turned up many times. Each patient was aged 18 to 65 and had newly diagnosed hyperthyroidism of under 2 months' duration. The junction had 7 bases not matched to a gene; V was cut back by 5 bases and J by 4 bases. The CDR3 runs 16 residues. Germline lookup yields CDR1 SGHVS and CDR2 FNYEAQ.

The source material was blood. The chain carries TRBV7-6 and TRBJ2-3; 12 positions match TRBD2. This receptor was identified in a woman in her fifties or sixties with Graves' hyperthyroidism. The CDR3 nucleotides are TGTGCCAGCAGCCCGGGGACTAGCGGGTATGCAGATACGCAGTATTTT. Its protein is CASSPGTSGYADTQYF.